Listed here is a single TCR beta chain. The sample belongs to a study of regulatory T cells in long-lasting Graves disease. Investigators prepared the TCR beta libraries by applying iRepertoire HTBI primers and Arm-PCR of CDR3 regions. TCRdb re-called the multiplex PCR reads with MiXCR, one entry per CDR3 protein. The table lists fewer than 500,000 distinct CDR3 sequences, roughly 16% of them singletons. CDR1 is LNHDA and CDR2 is SQIVND in the germline V gene (reference sequence). V shed 7 bases, J shed 4 bases, and the junction held 5 bases outside the gene matches. This CDR3 comprises 14 residues. The time point denotes: newly diagnosed GD, antithyroid drugs for less than 3 months. PBMC-extracted RNA yielded the TCR library. The source of the patients was an endocrinology department in Xi'an, China. The sample also formed part of further work on T cells in Graves' hyperthyroidism and ophthalmopathy. From that report: It was considered stable Graves' hyperthyroidism when ophthalmopathy did not progress within 18 months.

Material: peripheral blood mononuclear cells (PBMCs), obtained at new diagnosis, from a patient treated with antithyroid drugs. This chain uses TRBV19 with TRBJ1-4; TRBD1 aligns across 8 bases. The sequence was collected from a man between 35 and 55 years old with Graves disease. As DNA, the CDR3 is TGTGCCAGTAACGACAGGGGCAGTAATGAAAAACTGTTTTTT. Translated: CASNDRGSNEKLFF. Complete variable domain (other parts from reference TRBV19 and TRBJ1-4): DGGITQSPKYLFRKEGQNVTLSCEQNLNHDAMYWYRQDPGQGLRLIYYSQIVNDFQKGDIAEGYSVSREKKESFPLTVTSAQKNPTAFYLCASNDRGSNEKLFFGSGTQLSVL.